This entry concerns a single TCR beta chain. This clone was observed a handful of times. This clone's antigen is unknown. Per-base quality was not reported, and no clone a single base away is much larger than it. The data were taken from a study of cytomegalovirus exposure and HLA in healthy donors (dated by TCRdb to the late 2010s). Broadly, across the study: According to an earlier analysis of 550 to 750 of the donors, about 179 million T cells yielded 95 million to 140 million unique TCR beta sequences and roughly 280 Gb of sequence data. HLA typing included class I and class II loci at four-digit resolution. Using immunosequencing, the study profiled T cell repertoires from about 620 subjects and related those repertoires to cytomegalovirus serostatus. In an earlier analysis of roughly 540 of the donors, high-throughput TCR beta sequencing was used to judge whether each TCR beta V gene segment behaved as functional or pseudogenic. In a later analysis, previously published TCR beta repertoires from 670 or so donors were re-analyzed and high-resolution HLA genotyping was added so that TCR occurrence patterns could be studied. An early release covering 500 to 750 HLA-typed donors comprised approximately 300 gigabases of sequencing data and around 86 million unique TCR sequences. Of the roughly 390 genotyped donors, 81% were placed in the genetic ancestry cluster associated with self-reported Caucasian donors. Donor age, sex, ethnicity and CMV serostatus were compiled together with the repertoire data. A later genetic analysis used genome-wide SNP genotypes for about 55% of the 666 donors, treating that subset as a discovery cohort. Typing coverage varied by locus: roughly 629-630 donors for A, B, C, DRB1 and DQB1; roughly 560 for DQA1; around 610 for DPA1; roughly 470 for DPB1. Four to six DR-DQ haplotypes were handled as single units for association and clustering, since linkage in the cohort was strong. To predict cytomegalovirus infection status, the study combined high-throughput TCR immunosequencing, statistical association of individual TCRs with disease status, and machine learning. On average, roughly 200,000 unique TCR beta nucleotide sequences were sequenced per donor among 398 genotyped donors of the cohort, with roughly 18% of those sequences being non-productive. Every repertoire in the discovery cohort had been generated on one and the same sequencing platform. In addition to the first cohort of approximately 650 subjects, a separate validation cohort of around 110 different subjects was used. The study aimed to test whether signatures of past pathogen exposure could be identified by cataloging public T cell receptors. Rather than drawing on any new phenotypic data, the later analysis identified candidate immune exposures from TCR beta sequences and the way those sequences occurred across donors. The paper as a whole reports these results and caveats: Broadly in line with IMGT annotations, most TCR beta V segments showed up in productive rearrangements about 90% or about 30% of the time in an earlier analysis of several hundred of the donors. Most TCR sequences were seen in very few donors, while some public TCRs were found in many individuals. Linkage disequilibrium might explain the correlated functional status among segregating V segments, but an unknown experimental factor could not be excluded. The presence/absence analyses assumed that sequencing depth was roughly uniform across donors, and that assumption may not be true. In a later analysis, HLA-associated TCR beta chains were found to be more clonally expanded and to have lower generation probabilities than equally common non-associated chains. CMV serostatus was the only immune exposure information available for the cohort. A further reported finding was that TCR beta sequences accurately predicted the HLA-A and HLA-B alleles for most subjects in the first cohort. Cytomegalovirus status was reported to be diagnosed by the classifier with high specificity and sensitivity in both the original and validation cohorts. Because counts were too low, some 16 rarely observed V segments, including chromosome 9 orphons, were excluded from the earlier analysis of around 640 of the donors. A later analysis found that TCR association rates varied across HLA loci, with DRB1 alleles showing the most associated TCRs and HLA-C alleles the fewest. The authors suggested that the approach could potentially be extended to other disease states and immunological phenotypes. In the study, 150 to 200 TCR beta chains were listed as associated with cytomegalovirus. A later genetic analysis reported fewer N-insertions in productive TCRs among donors in an Asian-associated ancestry cluster than the roughly 700-donor mean. Because the 87-base-pair reads could not distinguish some IMGT-functional V segments, including TRBV6-2 and TRBV6-3, those segments were excluded. This cohort had only TCR beta chains sequenced, and the lack of alpha or paired-chain data limited which features could be detected. V-gene and J-gene trimming of TCR beta chains was associated with a missense DCLRE1C variant in a later genetic analysis, and the association was replicated in an independent cohort. When HLA alleles, especially DR and DQ, strongly co-occurred, attributing TCR associations to individual alleles was difficult. A cluster of highly shared sequence variants was judged likely to represent a technical artifact of the sequencing pipeline. In a later analysis, most CMV-associated TCR beta chains were found to appear HLA-restricted, with HLA associations seemingly driven largely by CMV exposure. HLA typing was unavailable for some donors at each locus, so association tests used only the typed subset. In a later analysis, several top co-occurrence clusters were reported to appear linked to parvovirus B19, influenza, CMV and Epstein-Barr virus. In a later analysis, about 17,000 TCR beta sequences were associated with specific HLA alleles at a false discovery rate of 0.05. A few of the identified cytomegalovirus-associated TCR beta chains were confirmed in vitro to be specific for cytomegalovirus antigens.

There are 14 amino acids in the CDR3, from cysteine to phenylalanine inclusive. The retained sequence is limited to the CDR3, 42 bases, with the frame set at the first base. Via the germline V gene, CDR1 is LGHNA and CDR2 YSLEER. For this chain, trimming is 1 base at the V end and 5 bases at the J end, and the number of junction bases without a gene match is 2. The cohort comprised around 700 healthy bone marrow donors. All cohort members were sampled while nominally healthy, although unrecorded immune exposures were likely present. The donor tested CMV seronegative, placing the donor among the 350 or so seronegative members of the cohort. Every donor gave a peripheral blood sample, and the peripheral blood mononuclear cells from that sample were used for TCR beta sequencing. The Qiagen DNeasy Blood Extraction Kit was used to extract genomic DNA from the blood cell samples. The library was made by the immunoSEQ multiplex PCR assay. For the multiplex PCR, a mixture combining 60 forward primers for TCR Vbeta segments and 13 reverse primers for TCR Jbeta segments was used. A multiplex PCR assay on genomic DNA amplified the CDR3 region of rearranged TCR beta genes. The Illumina HiSeq System was used to sequence the amplified TCR beta libraries as 87-base-pair reads. Turning to the authors' computational methods: A later analysis counted some 74 million unique TCR beta chains across the roughly 700 repertoires, and some 11 million of these chains were shared by at least two donors. Raw reads were error-corrected and collapsed into unique sequences by a nearest-neighbor algorithm in which closely related sequences were merged to remove PCR and sequencing errors. V, D and J gene segments were assigned by aligning CDR3 sequences to IMGT reference sequences. Each retained sequence needed at least a six-nucleotide match to both a V gene segment and a J gene segment. Rearrangements were classified as productive when the CDR3 lacked stop codons and remained in frame with V and J, and all other rearrangements were classified as non-productive. CDR3 was defined according to IMGT convention as the region running from the second conserved V-encoded cysteine to the conserved J-encoded phenylalanine. Sequences without an unambiguous match to a single V gene segment were excluded from the earlier analysis of approximately 600 of the donors. In an earlier analysis of several hundred of the donors, V segments were called functional above 56.7% productive rearrangements and were called segregating when the between-donor standard deviation exceeded 5%. To diagnose cytomegalovirus status from the catalog of TCR beta chain sequences, a statistical classification framework was built. In a later analysis, V and J genes were assigned by comparing TCR nucleotide sequences against IMGT/GENE-DB human TR gene sequences. In a later analysis, CDR3 sequences and most-parsimonious VDJ recombination scenarios were assigned using the TCRdist pipeline. In a later analysis, each TCR beta chain was defined by its CDR3 amino acid sequence together with its V-gene family, and reads lacking a unique V-gene family were excluded. As a way to deal with suspected cross-contamination and a sequencing artifact, a later analysis dropped 450 to 600 nucleotide sequences that were highly shared and had low generation probability. A later analysis calculated a clonal expansion index for each public chain from normalized within-repertoire ranks of inferred template counts. Generation probabilities in a later analysis came from a VDJ recombination model fitted to out-of-frame rearrangements, and those results were checked against IGoR. Hypergeometric tests were used in a later analysis to score TCR-TCR, TCR-HLA and TCR-CMV co-occurrence, with a repertoire-size bias correction applied to the TCR pairs. In a later analysis, false discovery rates were estimated by permuting HLA or CMV assignments 20 times. In a later analysis, co-occurring TCRs were grouped with DBSCAN, and TCRdist sequence similarity was added when clustering was performed within HLA-allele-positive subsets. Co-occurrence clustering excluded repertoires with fewer than 30,000 or more than 120,000 public chains, plus five with anomalous nucleotide sharing. TCRdb carries this immuneACCESS record with in-frame sequences only. Its versions omit some clonotypes, under half of them owing to an unresolved V gene in the studies checked, with the rest unexplained. The V and J calls and the clone size are those of that table, but D and trimming were determined from the DNA. This sample has roughly 100,000 clones in its table, and about 81% of those were observed once. Less than 11% of the sample rests with the top ten.

The sample taken for sequencing was PBMCs. Recombination linked TRBV4-3 to TRBJ2-1; a stretch of 7 junction bases matches TRBD2. The source is a man in his forties or fifties in good health and CMV-seronegative. The DNA is TGCGCCAGCAGCCAAGTGGGACTAAACAATGAGCAGTTCTTC. It specifies CASSQVGLNNEQFF.